This T cell receptor (beta chain) was identified in a study of CD8+ T cells in alopecia areata. Sequencing templates came from extracted RNA that was reverse transcribed into cDNA. Sequencing used immunoSEQ multiplex PCR; TCRdb keeps in-frame clones, though not all of them. The sample consists of nearly 110,000 clones, over 80% of them appearing once. There are 16 residues in the CDR3. Germline CDR1 and CDR2: MGHRA and YSYEKL. V lost 0 bases, J lost 5 bases, and 8 bases stayed unmatched. Treatment given: oral pan-JAK inhibitor, 5-10 mg twice daily. This clonotype was obtained from a human donor with alopecia areata. The V and J genes are TRBV4-1 and TRBJ1-1; 8 bases map to TRBD1. The sample was CD8+ T cells sorted from blood, taken at week 24, from a patient treated with tofacitinib. The CDR3 loop reads CASSQDQGQGETEAFF. CDR3 nucleotides: TGCGCCAGCAGCCAAGATCAAGGACAGGGCGAGACTGAAGCTTTCTTT.